This T cell receptor beta chain was profiled in a study of Graves' ophthalmopathy and Graves' hyperthyroidism. Study details: No ophthalmopathy within 18 months of follow-up signified stable hyperthyroidism.

Study conclusions and caveats: Forecasting of ophthalmopathy progression by the model achieved over 55% sensitivity and less than 80% specificity. Stable hyperthyroidism and ophthalmopathy were told apart by a 13-signature model, which achieved 87.88% sensitivity and roughly 80% specificity.

Diagnosis relied on clinical symptoms, serum thyroxine, TRAb, thyroid ultrasound and orbital computed tomography. RNA transcripts served as template for amplifying TCR beta CDR3 sequences. Scientists carried out first-round RT-PCR using HTBI primers and then a second-round multiplex PCR. Each CDR3 protein gets one entry after TCRdb re-called the multiplex PCR reads with MiXCR. The sample has roughly 1.1 million distinct CDR3 sequences, about 38% seen once. This clonotype was counted a few times. No antigen is known for it. Trimming stripped 3 bases from V and 0 bases from J, with 9 bases between. From germline, CDR1 is SEHNR and CDR2 FQNEAQ (reference sequence). This CDR3 is built from 15 residues.

The TCR comes from an adult man with Graves' hyperthyroidism. The chain is built from TRBV7-9 and TRBJ1-3; D not resolved. What was sequenced was peripheral blood or thyroid tissue (not recorded which). The CDR3 is CASSFRRTSGNTIYF. Here the CDR3 DNA reads TGTGCCAGCAGCTTCAGGAGGACCTCTGGAAACACCATATATTTT.